Presented here are 27 T cell receptor beta chains from one specimen sequenced in a study of cytomegalovirus exposure and HLA in healthy donors. 13 Jbeta primers and 60 Vbeta primers were used for the PCR. The repertoire was sequenced with immunoSEQ multiplex PCR; TCRdb's copy has only in-frame clones and lacks some. This table holds under 150,000 clones, over 75% found once. Sequenced: PBMCs. The receptors were gathered from a male donor in good health and CMV-seronegative.

V gene TRBV7-3 combines with J gene TRBJ2-1; D ambiguous. From germline, CDR1 is SGHTA and CDR2 FQGTGA. V lost 5 bases and J lost 8, with 10 bases in between. The CDR3 has 12 residues. This CDR3 is CASSPVGYEQFF. CDR3 DNA sequence: TGTGCCAGCAGCCCTGTTGGCTATGAGCAGTTCTTC.

The rearrangement links TRBV27 to TRBJ1-1; no clear D. Germline-derived CDR1 and CDR2 are MNHEY and SMNVEV (reference sequence). The germline V and J ends were trimmed by 6 bases and 5 bases, with 16 bases remaining between them. The CDR3 is made up of 14 amino acids. CDR3 loop: CASSRDNPGTEAFF. The CDR3 nucleotides are TGTGCCAGCAGCCGAGACAACCCGGGGACTGAAGCTTTCTTT.

This clone is a singleton in its sample. This chain uses TRBV4-1 with TRBJ2-5; 13 nucleotides agree with TRBD2. TRBJ2-7 matches the DNA end more closely, so the J call is doubtful. In germline, CDR1 is MGHRA, CDR2 YSYEKL. This CDR3 contains 15 residues. DNA of the CDR3: TGCGCCAGCAGCCCCGGGACTAGCGGGAACTACGAGCAGTACTTC. It codes for CASSPGTSGNYEQYF.

Only a few counts were recorded for this clone. The gene calls are TRBV19 and TRBJ2-7, with 8 nucleotides matching TRBD1. The J segment lost 3 bases and the V segment lost 5 bases, leaving 12 bases of the junction unmatched. Germline values: CDR1 LNHDA, CDR2 SQIVND (reference sequence). CDR3 size: 16 residues. This CDR3 reads CASSSHYLGQVYEQYF. The CDR3 DNA follows: TGTGCCAGTAGTTCTCATTATTTGGGACAGGTCTACGAGCAGTACTTC. Combining the CDR3 with reference TRBV19 and TRBJ2-7 gives the whole variable domain DGGITQSPKYLFRKEGQNVTLSCEQNLNHDAMYWYRQDPGQGLRLIYYSQIVNDFQKGDIAEGYSVSREKKESFPLTVTSAQKNPTAFYLCASSSHYLGQVYEQYFGPGTRLTVT.

The chain carries TRBV7-9 and TRBJ2-7; 8 positions match TRBD2. The CDR3 is 15 amino acids. Germline V gives CDR1 SEHNR, CDR2 FQNEAQ (reference sequence). J lost 3 bases, V lost 2 bases, and 6 bases had no gene match. CDR3 DNA: TGTGCCAGCAGCTTACCGGGGACTAGACACTACGAGCAGTACTTC. It codes for CASSLPGTRHYEQYF.

This chain uses TRBV9 with TRBJ2-1; tentative D call: TRBD2 (5 bases). Germline V lookup: CDR1 SGDLS, CDR2 YYNGEE. V gave up 4 bases and J gave up 8 bases, with 19 bases separating them. This CDR3 region has 15 residues. DNA of the CDR3: TGTGCCAGCAGCCCCCGCGGTGTAGCGATGTATGAGCAGTTCTTC. This codes for CASSPRGVAMYEQFF.

This clone came up a few times. V and J are TRBV7-6 and TRBJ1-2; D is undetermined. The length of the CDR3 is 15 residues. Trimming removed 0 bases at V and 6 bases at J, with 14 bases between. Germline V gives CDR1 SGHVS, CDR2 FNYEAQ. DNA of the CDR3: TGTGCCAGCAGCTTAGCGCCAGGATATGGCGATGGCTACACCTTC. Amino acids: CASSLAPGYGDGYTF.

The rearrangement uses TRBV11-2 and TRBJ1-3, with 9 bases aligning to TRBD1. Germline lookup yields CDR1 SGHAT and CDR2 FQNNGV. The trim removed 3 bases at V and 5 bases at J, leaving 5 bases unmatched. The CDR3 spans 15 residues. The CDR3 is CASSFLQGARNTIYF. The CDR3 DNA follows: TGTGCCAGCAGCTTTTTACAGGGGGCGAGAAACACCATATATTTT.

This clone was picked up one time. V is TRBV6-4 and J is TRBJ2-1; D gene unclear. The CDR3 is 13 residues long. The V and J ends lost 4 bases and 9 bases respectively, with 13 bases between them. Per the germline V gene, CDR1 is MRHNA and CDR2 is SNTAGT. Here the CDR3 DNA reads TGTGCCAGCAGTGCCTCGATAGATGTTGAGCAGTTCTTC. This codes for CASSASIDVEQFF.

This clone was picked up a small number of times. This chain joins TRBV28 and TRBJ2-5; 8 bases map to TRBD2. Germline CDR1 MDHEN, CDR2 SYDVKM. The CDR3 extends over 11 amino acids. The V segment lost 6 bases and the J segment 14 bases; nucleotides outside the gene matches: 8. CDR3 residues: CASSSSGPGYF. The CDR3 DNA reads TGTGCCAGCAGCTCTAGCGGGCCCGGATACTTC.

The V gene is TRBV2, the J gene TRBJ1-1; D call uncertain. V lost 7 bases and J lost 0, with 12 bases in between. Germline lookup yields CDR1 SNHLY and CDR2 FYNNEI. This CDR3 spans 14 amino acids. The CDR3 sequence is CASITGGMNTEAFF. In DNA, the CDR3 is TGTGCCAGCATCACGGGAGGGATGAACACTGAAGCTTTCTTT.

CDR3 DNA sequence: TGCGCCAGCAGCCCCGTAGCGGGAGGGTCCTACGAGCAGTACTTC. It yields the protein CASSPVAGGSYEQYF. V is TRBV5-1 and J is TRBJ2-7; 11 bases map to TRBD2. The CDR3 loop spans 15 amino acids. With V trimmed by 4 bases and J by 1 base, 4 bases remained unmatched. In germline, CDR1 is SGHRS, CDR2 YFSETQ.

The rearrangement joins TRBV28 to TRBJ2-5; no firm D call. The DNA end is a closer match to TRBJ2-7, so the J assignment may be wrong. This CDR3 comprises 10 residues. CDR1 and CDR2 from the germline V gene are MDHEN and SYDVKM. The chain's CDR3 is CASSRYEQYF. CDR3 nucleotide sequence: TGTGCCAGCAGTCGTTACGAGCAGTACTTC.

V usage is TRBV2 and J usage is TRBJ2-1; 10 bases fit TRBD2. V shed 4 bases, J shed 6 bases, and the junction held 6 bases outside the gene matches. The CDR3 loop spans 15 amino acids. Germline CDR1 is SNHLY and CDR2 is FYNNEI. The CDR3: CASSVLAGVSNEQFF. DNA for the CDR3: TGTGCCAGCAGTGTCCTAGCGGGAGTCAGCAATGAGCAGTTCTTC.

This clone was observed a handful of times. The rearrangement joins TRBV6-5 to TRBJ1-6; 7 positions match TRBD1. The V segment lost 6 bases and the J segment 11 bases; nucleotides outside the gene matches: 7. Germline loops: CDR1 MNHEY, CDR2 SVGAGI. This CDR3 is built from 13 residues. In DNA, the CDR3 is TGTGCCAGCAGCAGCAGGACAGGAACACCCCTCCACTTT. Its translation: CASSSRTGTPLHF.

The chain employs TRBV6-5 and TRBJ2-1, with 7 nucleotides matching TRBD2. Losses at the gene ends were 10 bases for V and 9 bases for J; bases not matched to a gene: 9. Germline lookup yields CDR1 MNHEY and CDR2 SVGAGI. This CDR3 has 12 residues. CDR3 in amino acids: CATLAGESEQFF. The DNA of the CDR3 is TGTGCCACCCTTGCGGGAGAGTCTGAGCAGTTCTTC.

In its sample, this clone was seen once. This sequence joins TRBV27 and TRBJ1-4, with 9 bases aligning to TRBD1. The length of the CDR3 is 15 residues. CDR1 and CDR2 (germline): MNHEY, SMNVEV (reference sequence). J lost 8 bases, V lost 5 bases, and 9 bases had no gene match. In DNA, the CDR3 is TGTGCCAGCAGTCCGGGGGACAGGGCGGGAGAAAAACTGTTTTTT. It translates to CASSPGDRAGEKLFF.

The CDR3 loop reads CSVVGSDRGHTDTQYF. For the CDR3, the DNA is TGCAGCGTTGTTGGGTCGGACAGGGGGCACACAGATACGCAGTATTTT. The chain uses TRBV29-1 and TRBJ2-3; 11 nucleotides agree with TRBD1. The germline V gene encodes CDR1 SQVTM and CDR2 ANQGSEA. V lost 4 bases and J lost 2; bases outside the gene matches: 8. The length of the CDR3 is 16 residues.

This chain joins TRBV5-1 and TRBJ2-1; unclear D gene. Germline CDR1 reads SGHRS; CDR2 reads YFSETQ. Trimming shortened V by 0 bases and J by 6 bases, and 16 bases separated the two germline ends. The CDR3 contains 16 residues. This CDR3 reads CASSLEGKRSRNEQFF. The CDR3, as DNA: TGCGCCAGCAGCTTGGAAGGTAAGAGGAGCCGCAATGAGCAGTTCTTC.

The chain carries TRBV4-3 and TRBJ2-4, with 10 bases lining up with TRBD1. Germline CDR1 LGHNA, CDR2 YSLEER. V lost 4 bases to trimming and J lost 0 bases; unmatched junction nucleotides: 18. This CDR3 comprises 21 residues. In DNA form, the CDR3 reads TGCGCCAGCAGCCCCTTTGGGACAGGGGCCTCGGTGAGACTAGCCAAAAACATTCAGTACTTC. Protein: CASSPFGTGASVRLAKNIQYF.

The genes are TRBV5-1 and TRBJ2-2; a weak D match, TRBD2 (5 bases). V gave up 5 bases and J gave up 5 bases, with 13 bases separating them. This CDR3 has 14 amino acids. Germline CDR1 reads SGHRS; CDR2 reads YFSETQ. CDR3 protein: CASSGSGITGELFF. The CDR3 coding sequence is TGCGCCAGCAGTGGGTCGGGAATTACCGGGGAGCTGTTTTTT.

The chain employs TRBV5-1 and TRBJ2-2, with TRBD2 matching over 7 bases. J was trimmed by 6 bases and V by 6 bases; bases with no gene match: 17. The germline V gene encodes CDR1 SGHRS and CDR2 YFSETQ. This CDR3 has 17 amino acids. This CDR3 is CASKSGSAGVFPGELFF. The CDR3 DNA is TGCGCCAGCAAATCCGGGTCGGCGGGAGTCTTTCCCGGGGAGCTGTTTTTT. Supplemented by reference TRBV5-1 and TRBJ2-2, the full variable domain reads KAGVTQTPRYLIKTRGQQVTLSCSPISGHRSVSWYQQTPGQGLQFLFEYFSETQRNKGNFPGRFSGRQFSNSRSEMNVSTLELGDSALYLCASKSGSAGVFPGELFFGEGSRLTVL.

The V call is TRBV4-1, the J call TRBJ2-2; 10 bases match TRBD2. There are 19 residues in the CDR3. Germline V gene lookup returns CDR1 MGHRA and CDR2 YSYEKL. Trimming took 1 base from V and 1 from J; bases not matched to a gene: 9. Written as DNA, the CDR3 is TGCGCCAGCAGCCAAGGGTCTGGTAGACTAGCGGGGAACACCGGGGAGCTGTTTTTT. It yields the protein CASSQGSGRLAGNTGELFF.

The rearrangement uses TRBV27 and TRBJ2-2; TRBD2 agrees at 15 bases. From germline, CDR1 is MNHEY and CDR2 SMNVEV (reference sequence). CDR3 length equals 18 residues. The ends lost 7 bases at V and 6 bases at J; junction bases unmatched: 12. The CDR3 loop is CASTQPGLAGGGAGELFF. Here the CDR3 DNA reads TGTGCCAGCACCCAACCGGGACTAGCGGGAGGAGGCGCCGGGGAGCTGTTTTTT.

V gene TRBV7-2 combines with J gene TRBJ2-3; D not certain. The ends were cut back, 4 bases at V and 2 bases at J, with 4 bases in the middle. This CDR3 comprises 12 residues. Germline lookup yields CDR1 SGHTA and CDR2 FQGNSA. The CDR3 here is CASSSNTDTQYF. Written as DNA, the CDR3 is TGTGCCAGCAGCTCTAACACAGATACGCAGTATTTT.

This rearrangement joins TRBV10-1 to TRBJ2-7, with TRBD1 identical over 9 bases. V dropped 8 bases and J dropped 4; count of bases not matched to a gene: 9. Germline V gene sequence: CDR1 WNHNN, CDR2 SYGVQD (reference sequence). CDR3 length equals 14 residues. Written as DNA, the CDR3 is TGCGCCAGCTCCGGCGGGACAGGGCCTTACGAGCAGTACTTC. It codes for CASSGGTGPYEQYF.

As concerns this clone: Other nucleotide sequences from this sample produce the same CDR3. The V gene is TRBV25-1, the J gene TRBJ1-2, with a tentative D call TRBD1 (6 bases). Trimming removed 0 bases at V and 6 bases at J, with 8 bases between. The germline V gene has CDR1 MGHDK and CDR2 SYGVNS. This CDR3 spans 13 amino acids. The CDR3 DNA is TGTGCCAGCAGTGAATATAAGGGGGATGGCTACACCTTC. Amino acid sequence: CASSEYKGDGYTF.